This T cell receptor (beta chain) was identified during a study of patients and donors after allogeneic stem cell transplantation (dated by TCRdb to the early 2020s). Libraries were constructed by RT-PCR. The sequencer listed for this sample is NextSeq 550. TCRdb reprocessing: public reads trimmed at Q25 with fastp, clones called with MiXCR, in-frame beta chains kept. Here each entry gathers all rows of one CDR3 protein and keeps the most common genes and DNA. This sample holds 200,000 to 250,000 distinct CDR3 sequences; 13% to 15% were observed only once. The ten largest clones take up around a tenth of the sample. This clonotype has more than one count but fewer than ten. Its antigen remains undetermined. Base qualities were left out, and no much larger clone turns up one base away. The sequence came from a human donor who was either an allogeneic HSCT recipient or a stem cell or donor lymphocyte infusion donor (not recorded which). It is not recorded whose cells these are; they may come from a transplant donor. The sequencing sample was made of blood, either unsorted or a sorted T cell fraction (not recorded which).

The DNA is TGTGCCACCAGTGCATGGGATAATCAGCCCCAGCATTTT. It codes for CATSAWDNQPQHF. The rearranged segments are TRBV24-1 and TRBJ1-5; the D gene remains uncertain. CDR1 is given as KGHDR and CDR2 as SFDVKD, both from the germline V gene. V was cut back by 5 bases and J by 4 bases, leaving a gap of 8 bases between them. From cysteine to phenylalanine, the CDR3 is 13 amino acids long. The only DNA kept is the CDR3, 39 bases in frame from the first base.